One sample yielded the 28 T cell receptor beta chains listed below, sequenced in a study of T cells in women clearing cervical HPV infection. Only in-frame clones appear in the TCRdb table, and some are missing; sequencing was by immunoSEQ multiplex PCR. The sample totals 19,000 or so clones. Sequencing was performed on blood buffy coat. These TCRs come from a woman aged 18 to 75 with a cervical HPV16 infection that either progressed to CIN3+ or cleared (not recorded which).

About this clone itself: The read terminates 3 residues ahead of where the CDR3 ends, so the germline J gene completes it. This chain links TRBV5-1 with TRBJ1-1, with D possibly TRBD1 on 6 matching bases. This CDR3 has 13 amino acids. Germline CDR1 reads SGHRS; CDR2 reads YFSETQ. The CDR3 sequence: CASSYWAGEGAFF. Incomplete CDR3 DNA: TGCGCCAGCAGCTACTGGGCAGGGGAAGGG.

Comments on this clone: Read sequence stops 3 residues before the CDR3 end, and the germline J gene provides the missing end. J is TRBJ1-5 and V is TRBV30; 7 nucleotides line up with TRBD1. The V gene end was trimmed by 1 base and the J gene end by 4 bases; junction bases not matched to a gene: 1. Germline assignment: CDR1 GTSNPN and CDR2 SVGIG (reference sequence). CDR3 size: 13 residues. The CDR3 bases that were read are TGTGCCTGGAGTGGACAGGGAAATCAGCCC. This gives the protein CAWSGQGNQP. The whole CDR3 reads CAWSGQGNQPQHF.

CDR3 bases read: TGTGCCAGCAGCCTAAATTTAGCGGGAGGGCCCTCCGGGTACGAC. The encoded protein is CASSLNLAGGPSGYD. The entire CDR3 reads CASSLNLAGGPSGYDYTF. This chain connects TRBV7-6 to TRBJ1-2; no firm D call. With the read ending 3 residues before the CDR3 end, the germline J gene is used to fill in that end. The CDR3 extends over 18 amino acids. Germline CDR1 and CDR2: SGHVS and FNYEAQ.

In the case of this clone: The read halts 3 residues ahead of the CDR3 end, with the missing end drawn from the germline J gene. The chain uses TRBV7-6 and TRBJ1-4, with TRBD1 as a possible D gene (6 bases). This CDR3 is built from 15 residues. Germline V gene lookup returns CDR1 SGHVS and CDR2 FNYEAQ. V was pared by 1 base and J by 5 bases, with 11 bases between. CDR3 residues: CASSLEPQGNEKLFF. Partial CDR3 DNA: TGTGCCAGCAGCTTAGAGCCTCAGGGGAATGAAAAA.

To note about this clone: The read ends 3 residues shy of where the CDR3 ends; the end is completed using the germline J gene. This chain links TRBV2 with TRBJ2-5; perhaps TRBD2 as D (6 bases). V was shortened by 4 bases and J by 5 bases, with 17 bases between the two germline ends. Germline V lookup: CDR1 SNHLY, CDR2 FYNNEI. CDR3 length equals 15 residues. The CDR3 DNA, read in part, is TGTGCCAGCAGTGTCACCCGGCTAGCGAAGGAGACC. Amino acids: CASSVTRLAKET. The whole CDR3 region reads CASSVTRLAKETQYF.

The sequenced CDR3 bases are TGCAGTGCAATGAGAGGGCCGGGACTAGCGGGAGAGACG. It specifies CSAMRGPGLAGET. The full CDR3 protein is CSAMRGPGLAGETQYF. This chain joins TRBV20-1 and TRBJ2-3; 14 bases are a match to TRBD2. The read halts 3 residues ahead of the CDR3 end, with the missing end drawn from the germline J gene. This CDR3 region has 16 residues. Germline V gene lookup returns CDR1 DFQATT and CDR2 SNEGSKA (reference sequence).

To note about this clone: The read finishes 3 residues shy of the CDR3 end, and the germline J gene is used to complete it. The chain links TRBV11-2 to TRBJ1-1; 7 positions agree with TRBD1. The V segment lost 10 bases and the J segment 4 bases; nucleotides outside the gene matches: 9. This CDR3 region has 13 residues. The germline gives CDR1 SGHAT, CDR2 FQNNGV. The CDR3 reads CATLQGRTTEAFF. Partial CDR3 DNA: TGTGCCACCTTACAGGGGCGGACCACTGAA.

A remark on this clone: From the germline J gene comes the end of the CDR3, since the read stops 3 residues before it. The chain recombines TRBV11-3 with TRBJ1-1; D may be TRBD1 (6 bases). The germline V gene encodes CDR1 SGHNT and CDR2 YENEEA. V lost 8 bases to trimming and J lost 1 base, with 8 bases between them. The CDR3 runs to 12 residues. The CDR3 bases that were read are TGTGCCAGCCAGGGGACGAACACTGAA. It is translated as CASQGTNTE. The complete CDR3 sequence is CASQGTNTEAFF.

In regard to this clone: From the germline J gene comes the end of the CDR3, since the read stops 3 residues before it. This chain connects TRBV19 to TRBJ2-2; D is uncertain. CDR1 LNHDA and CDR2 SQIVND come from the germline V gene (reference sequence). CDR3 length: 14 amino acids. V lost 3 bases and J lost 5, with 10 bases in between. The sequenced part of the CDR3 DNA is TGTGCCAGTAGTATCAGGCCAGAGACCGGGGAG. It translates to CASSIRPETGE. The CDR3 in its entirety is CASSIRPETGELFF.

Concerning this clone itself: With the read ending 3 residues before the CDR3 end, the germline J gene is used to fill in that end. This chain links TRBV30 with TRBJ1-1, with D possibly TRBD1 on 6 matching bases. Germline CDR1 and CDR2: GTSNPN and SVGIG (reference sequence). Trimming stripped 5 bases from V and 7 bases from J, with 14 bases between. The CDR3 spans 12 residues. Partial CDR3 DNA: TGTGCCTGGGAGGGGGTTGAGTTTGAA. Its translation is CAWEGVEFE. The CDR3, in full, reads CAWEGVEFEAFF. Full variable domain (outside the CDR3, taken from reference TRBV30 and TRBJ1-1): SQTIHQWPATLVQPVGSPLSLECTVEGTSNPNLYWYRQAAGRGLQLLFYSVGIGQISSEVPQNLSASRPQDRQFILSSKKLLLSDSGFYLCAWEGVEFEAFFGQGTRLTVV.

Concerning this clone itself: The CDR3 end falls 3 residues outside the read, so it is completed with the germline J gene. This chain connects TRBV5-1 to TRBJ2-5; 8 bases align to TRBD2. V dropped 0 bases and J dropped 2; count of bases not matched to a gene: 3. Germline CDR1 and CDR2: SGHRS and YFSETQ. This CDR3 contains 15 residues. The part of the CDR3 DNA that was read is TGCGCCAGCAGCTTGGTCTCGGGGGGGCAAGAGACC. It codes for CASSLVSGGQET. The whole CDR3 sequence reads CASSLVSGGQETQYF.

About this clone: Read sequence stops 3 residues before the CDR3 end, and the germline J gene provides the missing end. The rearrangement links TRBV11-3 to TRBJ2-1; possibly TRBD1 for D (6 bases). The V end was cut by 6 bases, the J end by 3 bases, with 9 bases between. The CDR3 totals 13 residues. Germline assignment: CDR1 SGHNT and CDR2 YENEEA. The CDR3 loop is CASSSGVYNEQFF. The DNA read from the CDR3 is TGTGCCAGCAGTTCAGGGGTCTACAATGAG.

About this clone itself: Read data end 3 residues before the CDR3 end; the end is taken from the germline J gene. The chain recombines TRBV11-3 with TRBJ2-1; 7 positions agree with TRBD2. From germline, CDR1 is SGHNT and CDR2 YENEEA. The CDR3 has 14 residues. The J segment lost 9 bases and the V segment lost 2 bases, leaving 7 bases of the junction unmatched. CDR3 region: CASSLTRGSGEQFF. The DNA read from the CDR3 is TGTGCCAGCAGCTTAACCCGCGGGAGCGGTGAG. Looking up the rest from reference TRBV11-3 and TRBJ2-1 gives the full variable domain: EAGVVQSPRYKIIEKKQPVAFWCNPISGHNTLYWYLQNLGQGPELLIRYENEEAVDDSQLPKDRFSAERLKGVDSTLKIQPAELGDSAVYLCASSLTRGSGEQFFGPGTRLTVL.

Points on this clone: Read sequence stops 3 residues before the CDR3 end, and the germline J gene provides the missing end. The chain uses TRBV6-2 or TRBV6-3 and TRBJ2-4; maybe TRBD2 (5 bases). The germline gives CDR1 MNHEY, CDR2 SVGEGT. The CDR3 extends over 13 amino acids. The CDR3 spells CASREDLVYGQYF. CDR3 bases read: TGTGCCAGCAGGGAGGACTTAGTCTATGGT.

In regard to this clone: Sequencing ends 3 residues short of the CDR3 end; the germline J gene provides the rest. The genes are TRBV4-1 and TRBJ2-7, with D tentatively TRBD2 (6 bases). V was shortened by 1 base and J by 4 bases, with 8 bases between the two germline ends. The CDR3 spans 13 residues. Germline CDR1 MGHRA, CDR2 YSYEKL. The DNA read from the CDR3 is TGCGCCAGCAGCCAAGGGGCGGGGTACGAG. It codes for CASSQGAGYE. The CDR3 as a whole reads CASSQGAGYEQYF.

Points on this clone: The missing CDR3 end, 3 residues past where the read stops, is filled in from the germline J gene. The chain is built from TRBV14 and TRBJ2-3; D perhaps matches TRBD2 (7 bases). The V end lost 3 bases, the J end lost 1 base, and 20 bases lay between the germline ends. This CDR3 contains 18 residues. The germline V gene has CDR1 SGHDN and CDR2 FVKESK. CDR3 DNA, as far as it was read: TGTGCCAGCAGCCAGACCTCTTTTAGGGGGGGAGGCACAGATACG. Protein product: CASSQTSFRGGGTDT. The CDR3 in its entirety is CASSQTSFRGGGTDTQYF.

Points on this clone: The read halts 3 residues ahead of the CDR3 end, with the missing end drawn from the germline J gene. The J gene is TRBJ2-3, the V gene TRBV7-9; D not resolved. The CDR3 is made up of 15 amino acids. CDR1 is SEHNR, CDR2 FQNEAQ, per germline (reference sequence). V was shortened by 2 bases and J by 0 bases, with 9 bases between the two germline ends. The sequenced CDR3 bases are TGTGCCAGCAGCTTACGCAGTTCTAGCACAGATACG. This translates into CASSLRSSSTDT. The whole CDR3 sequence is CASSLRSSSTDTQYF.

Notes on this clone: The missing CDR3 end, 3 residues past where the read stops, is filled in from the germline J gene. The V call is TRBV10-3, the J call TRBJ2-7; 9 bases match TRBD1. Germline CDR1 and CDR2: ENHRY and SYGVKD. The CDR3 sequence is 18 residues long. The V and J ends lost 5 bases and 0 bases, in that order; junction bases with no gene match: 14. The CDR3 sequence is CAISRPERGTGRSYEQYF. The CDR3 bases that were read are TGTGCCATCAGTCGACCCGAACGCGGGACAGGGCGCTCCTACGAG.

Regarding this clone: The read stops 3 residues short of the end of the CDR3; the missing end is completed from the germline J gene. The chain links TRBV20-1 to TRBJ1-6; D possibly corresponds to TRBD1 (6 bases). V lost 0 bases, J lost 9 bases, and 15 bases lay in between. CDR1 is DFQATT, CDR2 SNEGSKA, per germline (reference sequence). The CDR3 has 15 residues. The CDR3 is CSARDLDRSVSPLHF. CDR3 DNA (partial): TGCAGTGCTAGAGACCTGGACAGAAGTGTTTCACCC.

Partial CDR3 DNA: TGTGCCTGGAGTGTACTAGAG. It yields the protein CAWSVLE. The full CDR3 protein is CAWSVLEAFF. The V gene is TRBV30, the J gene TRBJ1-1; D gene ambiguous. The observed sequence ends 3 residues before the CDR3 terminus, with the missing tail filled in from the germline J gene. The CDR3 is made up of 10 amino acids. Germline assignment: CDR1 GTSNPN and CDR2 SVGIG (reference sequence).

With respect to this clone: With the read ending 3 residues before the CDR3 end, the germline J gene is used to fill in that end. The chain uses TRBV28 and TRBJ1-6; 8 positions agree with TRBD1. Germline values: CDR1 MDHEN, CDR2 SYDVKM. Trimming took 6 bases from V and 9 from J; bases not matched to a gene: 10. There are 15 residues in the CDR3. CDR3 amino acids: CASSPGDRLGSPLHF. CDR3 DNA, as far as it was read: TGTGCCAGCAGCCCAGGGGACAGGTTAGGTTCACCC.

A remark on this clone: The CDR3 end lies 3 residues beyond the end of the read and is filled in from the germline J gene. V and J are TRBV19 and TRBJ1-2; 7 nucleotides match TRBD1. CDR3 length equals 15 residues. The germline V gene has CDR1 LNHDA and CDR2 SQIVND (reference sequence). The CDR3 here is CASSIRDSEEYDYTF. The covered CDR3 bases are TGTGCCAGTAGTATACGGGACAGCGAGGAGTACGAC.

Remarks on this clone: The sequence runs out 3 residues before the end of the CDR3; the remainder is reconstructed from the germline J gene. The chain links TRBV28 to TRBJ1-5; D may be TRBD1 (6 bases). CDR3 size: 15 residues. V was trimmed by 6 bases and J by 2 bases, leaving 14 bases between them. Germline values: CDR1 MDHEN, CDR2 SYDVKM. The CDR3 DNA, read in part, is TGTGCCAGCAGCCCGACAGGACCTGGCAATCAGCCC. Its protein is CASSPTGPGNQP. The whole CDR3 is CASSPTGPGNQPQHF.

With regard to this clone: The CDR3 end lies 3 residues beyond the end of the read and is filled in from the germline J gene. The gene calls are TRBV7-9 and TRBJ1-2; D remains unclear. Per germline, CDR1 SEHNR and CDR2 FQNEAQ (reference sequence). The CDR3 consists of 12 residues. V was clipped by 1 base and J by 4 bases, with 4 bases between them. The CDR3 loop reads CASSLEAYGYTF. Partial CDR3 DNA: TGTGCCAGCAGCTTAGAAGCCTATGGC.

The CDR3 here is CASSGSDRVWEKLFF. The part of the CDR3 DNA that was read is TGTGCCAGCAGTGGGTCGGACAGGGTGTGGGAAAAA. This chain links TRBV25-1 with TRBJ1-4; 8 positions agree with TRBD1. The read is 3 residues too short to cover the CDR3 end, so that end is filled in from the germline J gene. Germline V gene data show CDR1 as MGHDK and CDR2 as SYGVNS. With V trimmed by 4 bases and J by 8 bases, 9 bases remained unmatched. This CDR3 has 15 amino acids.

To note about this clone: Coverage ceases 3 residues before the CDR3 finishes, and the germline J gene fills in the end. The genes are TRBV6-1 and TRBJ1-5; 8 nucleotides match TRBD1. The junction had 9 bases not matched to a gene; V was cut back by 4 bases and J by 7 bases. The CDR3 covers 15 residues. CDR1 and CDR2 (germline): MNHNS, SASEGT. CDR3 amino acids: CASSGVTGAEQPQHF. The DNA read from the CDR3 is TGTGCCAGCAGTGGGGTGACAGGGGCTGAGCAGCCC.

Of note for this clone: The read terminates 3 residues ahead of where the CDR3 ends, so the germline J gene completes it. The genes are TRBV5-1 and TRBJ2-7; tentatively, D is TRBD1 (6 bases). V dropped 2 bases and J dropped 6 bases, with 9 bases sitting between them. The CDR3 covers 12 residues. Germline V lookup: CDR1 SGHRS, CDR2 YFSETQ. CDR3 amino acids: CASSLQGGEQYF. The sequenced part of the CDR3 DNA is TGCGCCAGCAGCTTACAGGGTGGCGAG.

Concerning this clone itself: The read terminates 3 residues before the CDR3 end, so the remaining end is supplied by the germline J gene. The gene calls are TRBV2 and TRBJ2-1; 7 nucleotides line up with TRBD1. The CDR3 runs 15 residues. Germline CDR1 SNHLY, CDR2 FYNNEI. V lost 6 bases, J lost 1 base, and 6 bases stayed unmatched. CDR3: CASRPGTASYNEQFF. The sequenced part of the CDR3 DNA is TGTGCCAGCAGACCCGGGACAGCATCCTACAATGAG.